This T cell receptor (beta chain) appears in the sequencing data of a study of naive and memory T cell subsets. Germline values: CDR1 DFQATT, CDR2 SNEGSKA (reference sequence). The CDR3 runs to 14 residues. Trimming shortened V by 1 base and J by 6 bases, and 15 bases separated the two germline ends. Both TRBC1 and TRBC2 were covered by a beta constant-region primer of two equimolar oligonucleotides. A single record per CDR3 protein comes from TCRdb applying MiXCR to the UMI-ligation and nested PCR reads. The table includes 77,000 or so distinct CDR3 sequences, 10% to 15% detected once. General observations from the study: No ground truth validated the naive and memory repertoire findings.

This clonotype was seen only once. No antigen is known for it. Sequences were obtained from central memory CD4+ T cells from blood. The V call is TRBV20-1, the J call TRBJ1-1; D remains unclear. This sequence originates from a human donor in good health. This CDR3 reads CSARVYLPSSEAFF. DNA for the CDR3: TGCAGTGCTAGAGTGTACCTCCCGAGCTCTGAAGCTTTCTTT.